The 10 T cell receptor beta chains below all came from one sample that was sequenced in a study of human T cells and chemical hapten exposure. Time point specified: healthy volunteer bleed at 6 weeks. Unfractionated whole blood yielded the extracted total RNA. Via MiXCR, TCRdb re-called the RACE reads, giving one row per CDR3 protein. The repertoire holds 55,000 to 75,000 distinct CDR3 sequences, about 5.7% seen once, with about 3.4% in the top ten. The sequenced sample consisted of whole blood. The receptors were gathered from a female donor in good health. Some clones in this sample may be carry-over from other donors' samples.

This clonotype appeared many times. The chain employs TRBV1 and TRBJ2-3; the table's TRBD2 call for D was not verified on the DNA. TRBV1 is given as a pseudogene. This CDR3 has 16 residues. The CDR3 region has the DNA TGCACCAGCAGCCAAGGTCAAAGCGGGGACACAGATACGCAGTATTTT. Protein: CTSSQGQSGDTDTQYF.

In its sample, this clonotype was seen many times. The chain employs TRBV6-5 and TRBJ2-1; D is uncertain. This CDR3 comprises 16 residues. Germline CDR1 MNHEY, CDR2 SVGAGI. Trimming removed 0 bases from V and 5 bases from J, with 14 bases in between. CDR3 coding DNA: TGTGCCAGCAGTTACTCGGCAGGCCTGATCCACAATGAGCAGTTCTTC. This gives the protein CASSYSAGLIHNEQFF.

The genes are TRBV4-1 and TRBJ2-3; the D call may be TRBD1 or TRBD2 (5 bases each). Germline lookup yields CDR1 MGHRA and CDR2 YSYEKL. Trimming left V 1 base short and J 0 bases short, with 5 bases between. The CDR3 length is 14 residues. The CDR3 DNA sequence: TGCGCCAGCAGCCAAGGGGACAGCACAGATACGCAGTATTTT. This translates into CASSQGDSTDTQYF.

This clonotype was picked up many times. The chain combines TRBV2 with TRBJ1-6, with D possibly being TRBD1 (5 bases). Germline CDR1 is SNHLY and CDR2 is FYNNEI. This CDR3 has 17 amino acids. V dropped 5 bases and J dropped 6 bases, with 20 bases sitting between them. CDR3 protein: CASSLTWAGPSNSPLHF. The CDR3 DNA sequence: TGTGCCAGCAGTCTTACCTGGGCGGGACCGAGTAATTCACCCCTCCACTTT.

This clonotype was counted at least ten times. The genes are TRBV11-3 and TRBJ2-3; 11 nucleotides match TRBD2. The J segment lost 0 bases and the V segment lost 5 bases, leaving 7 bases of the junction unmatched. CDR1 is SGHNT and CDR2 is YENEEA in the germline V gene. The CDR3 contains 17 residues. The CDR3 spells CASSMGLADPSTDTQYF. DNA of the CDR3: TGTGCCAGCAGCATGGGACTAGCGGATCCGAGCACAGATACGCAGTATTTT.

In its sample, this clonotype is medium-sized. CDR3 coding DNA: TGCAGTGCTAGGGGTAGGGTGGATTCAAATCAGCCCCAGCATTTT. It specifies CSARGRVDSNQPQHF. The V gene is TRBV20-1, the J gene TRBJ1-5; D is unresolved. V was pared by 3 bases and J by 4 bases, with 16 bases between. The length of the CDR3 is 15 residues. Per germline, CDR1 DFQATT and CDR2 SNEGSKA (reference sequence).

In this sample, this clonotype turned up many times. The genes are TRBV20-1 and TRBJ1-2; the D is unclear. Germline loops: CDR1 DFQATT, CDR2 SNEGSKA (reference sequence). There are 12 residues in the CDR3. Trimming cost V 3 bases and J 2 bases, with 7 bases left between them. The CDR3 sequence is CSASSVNYGYTF. For the CDR3, the DNA is TGCAGTGCTAGTTCGGTGAACTATGGCTACACCTTC.

This chain joins TRBV12-3 or TRBV12-4 and TRBJ1-2, with a possible D match to TRBD1 (6 bases). This CDR3 contains 14 residues. Between the trimmed V and J ends, which lost 4 bases and 8 bases, there was a span of 17 bases. CDR3 amino acids: CASSSNRERVGYTF. DNA for the CDR3: TGTGCCAGCAGTTCCAACAGGGAGAGGGTGGGCTACACCTTC.

This clonotype has a count of ten or more. This sequence joins TRBV5-5 and TRBJ2-7; D may be TRBD2 (6 bases). Germline loops: CDR1 SGHKS, CDR2 YYEKEE (reference sequence). V lost 3 bases, J lost 0 bases, and 13 bases lay in between. The CDR3 loop spans 15 amino acids. As DNA, the CDR3 is TGTGCCAGCAGCTCCTTAGCGGACATCTCCTACGAGCAGTACTTC. It yields the protein CASSSLADISYEQYF.

This clonotype was found a few times. The rearrangement joins TRBV3-1 to TRBJ1-1; 9 nucleotides agree with TRBD1. The germline V gene has CDR1 LGHDT and CDR2 YNNKEL (reference sequence). V lost 2 bases, J lost 0 bases, and 7 bases stayed unmatched. CDR3 length: 17 amino acids. The CDR3 spells CASSQPGQGSLNTEAFF. CDR3 DNA: TGTGCCAGCAGCCAACCGGGACAGGGAAGCTTGAACACTGAAGCTTTCTTT.